One T cell receptor (beta chain) is described in this entry. The CDR3 totals 14 residues. In germline, CDR1 is MGHRA, CDR2 YSYEKL. V gave up 1 base and J gave up 6 bases, with 11 bases separating them. Recovery meant two consecutive negative NP/OP PCR tests, professional clearance, or resolved symptoms. Authors' methods: Amplifying reference gene primers gave estimates of nucleated cell counts. Assay used: immunoSEQ multiplex PCR; TCRdb lists only in-frame clones, some missing. That table gives V, J and clone size, and the DNA gave D and trimming. Of 150,000 to 200,000 clones in the sample, 88% were seen once. This sample is drawn from a study of blood T cell repertoires in COVID-19. The wider study: PBMCs, B-cell-depleted T cells, or T cells provided the cDNA or gDNA that made up the material.

The TCR sequence derives from a woman aged 18-35 years who had recovered from COVID-19. The chain joins TRBV4-1 to TRBJ2-3; TRBD2 is a possible D gene (6 bases). Sequencing was done on a sample of PBMCs or T cells enriched from blood (not recorded which). CDR3 coding DNA: TGCGCCAGCAGCCAAGTTGCTAGCGTGGATACGCAGTATTTT. As protein: CASSQVASVDTQYF.